This T cell receptor beta chain appears in the sequencing data of a study of human T cells and chemical hapten exposure. Turning to the study itself: Per-sample TCR yields varied mainly from small pooled library volume differences.

In its sample, this clonotype was seen a few times. Antigen: not known. Each CDR3 protein is one row after TCRdb ran MiXCR on the RACE reads. The repertoire holds around 340,000 distinct CDR3 sequences, with around 7% as singletons. Per germline, CDR1 SGHDN and CDR2 FVKESK. V was shortened by 3 bases and J by 4 bases, with 6 bases between the two germline ends. There are 13 residues in the CDR3. Time point described: patch test 1, 2 weeks after DPC sensitization. Treatment described: therapeutic diphenylcyclopropenone sensitization with weekly scalp DPC. Blood was collected ahead of every patch test applied. Findings and caveats of the study: PT1 expanded TCR numbers rose with patch test score. After DPC sensitization, TCRs above 1 in 1000 frequency showed no change.

This clonotype originated in a woman aged 18-35 years with alopecia areata. Some clones in this sample may be carry-over from other donors' samples. Material: whole blood, obtained in connection with sensitization to the hapten diphenylcyclopropenone (DPC). The chain joins TRBV14 to TRBJ2-2; no reliable D call. The CDR3 region has the DNA TGTGCCAGCAGCCAGCAGAGCACCGGGGAGCTGTTTTTT. Protein: CASSQQSTGELFF. The variable domain in full, completed from reference TRBV14 and TRBJ2-2, reads EAGVTQFPSHSVIEKGQTVTLRCDPISGHDNLYWYRRVMGKEIKFLLHFVKESKQDESGMPNNRFLAERTGGTYSTLKVQPAELEDSGVYFCASSQQSTGELFFGEGSRLTVL.